This TCR beta chain was sequenced during a study of cytomegalovirus exposure and HLA in healthy donors (dated by TCRdb to 2016 to 2017). The study in broad terms: An earlier analysis of roughly 570 of the donors reported 276 Gb of sequence data and around 110 million unique TCR beta sequences obtained from about 180 million T cells. The study profiled the T cell repertoires of more than 500 subjects by immunosequencing and related them to cytomegalovirus serostatus. Among a few hundred genotyped donors of the cohort, an average of about 240,000 unique TCR beta nucleotide sequences were sequenced per donor, approximately 20% of them non-productive. The aim of the study was to test whether cataloging public T cell receptors could identify signatures of past pathogen exposure. All discovery cohort repertoires had been generated on a single sequencing platform. Alongside the repertoire data, information on donor age, sex, ethnicity and CMV serostatus was compiled. A later genetic analysis used genome-wide SNP genotypes for 398 of the 666 donors, treating that subset as a discovery cohort. In an earlier analysis of 500 to 650 of the donors, high-throughput TCR beta sequencing was used to judge whether each TCR beta V gene segment behaved as functional or pseudogenic. The genetic ancestry cluster associated with self-reported Caucasian donors included around four fifths of the roughly 390 genotyped donors. Typing coverage varied by locus: about 620-630 donors for A, B, C, DRB1 and DQB1; about 520 for DQA1; about 590 for DPA1; 400 to 480 for DPB1. Along with the roughly 610-subject first cohort, a separate validation cohort of about 110 different subjects was used. To study patterns of TCR occurrence, a later analysis re-analyzed previously published TCR beta repertoires from 650 to 750 donors and added high-resolution HLA genotyping. Approximately 310 gigabases of sequencing data and around 85 million unique TCR sequences made up an early release that covered approximately 650 HLA-typed donors. High-throughput TCR immunosequencing, statistical association of individual TCRs with disease status, and machine learning were combined to predict cytomegalovirus infection status. Four or five DR-DQ haplotypes were handled as single units for association and clustering because linkage in the cohort was strong. Rather than drawing on any new phenotypic data, the later analysis identified candidate immune exposures from TCR beta sequences and the way those sequences occurred across donors. HLA typing included class I and class II loci at four-digit resolution.

Preparation of the library involved the immunoSEQ multiplex PCR assay. A mixture of 60 forward primers for TCR Vbeta segments and 13 reverse primers for TCR Jbeta segments was used in the multiplex PCR. Amplification of the CDR3 region of rearranged TCR beta genes was performed with a multiplex PCR assay on genomic DNA. On the Illumina HiSeq System, the amplified TCR beta libraries were sequenced as 87-base-pair reads. Per the authors' processing: In a later analysis, around 80 million unique TCR beta chains were counted across the roughly 610 repertoires, and around 10 million of these chains were shared by at least two donors. Raw reads were error-corrected and collapsed into unique sequences with a nearest-neighbor algorithm that merged closely related sequences to remove PCR and sequencing errors. V, D and J gene segments were assigned by aligning CDR3 sequences to IMGT reference sequences. For a sequence to be retained, at least a six-nucleotide match to both a V gene segment and a J gene segment was required. Rearrangements were called productive when the CDR3 lacked stop codons and stayed in frame with V and J; all others were non-productive. CDR3 was defined by IMGT convention, running from the second conserved V-encoded cysteine to the conserved J-encoded phenylalanine. In an earlier analysis of 550 to 650 of the donors, sequences lacking an unambiguous match to a single V gene segment were excluded. An earlier analysis of around 600 of the donors classified V segments as functional when productive rearrangements were above 56.7% and as segregating when the standard deviation between donors was above 5%. A statistical classification framework was developed to diagnose cytomegalovirus status using the catalog of TCR beta chain sequences. In a later analysis, V and J genes were assigned by comparing TCR nucleotide sequences against IMGT/GENE-DB human TR gene sequences. Using the TCRdist pipeline, a later analysis assigned CDR3 sequences along with most-parsimonious VDJ recombination scenarios. In a later analysis, every TCR beta chain was defined by the combination of its CDR3 amino acid sequence and its V-gene family, and reads without a unique V-gene family were dropped. As a way to deal with suspected cross-contamination and a sequencing artifact, a later analysis dropped 450 to 600 nucleotide sequences that were highly shared and had low generation probability. In a later analysis, a clonal expansion index for each public chain was calculated from normalized within-repertoire ranks of inferred template counts. In a later analysis, generation probabilities were computed with a VDJ recombination model fitted to out-of-frame rearrangements, and the resulting probabilities were checked against IGoR. A later analysis scored TCR-TCR, TCR-HLA and TCR-CMV co-occurrence with hypergeometric tests, applying a repertoire-size bias correction to TCR pairs. To estimate false discovery rates, a later analysis permuted the HLA or CMV assignments 20 times. In a later analysis, co-occurring TCRs were grouped using DBSCAN, with TCRdist sequence similarity added in when clustering inside HLA-allele-positive subsets. Repertoires with fewer than 30,000 or more than 120,000 public chains were left out of co-occurrence clustering, as were four to six repertoires with anomalous nucleotide sharing. TCRdb took over this immuneACCESS table, retaining in-frame rearrangements with V and J assigned. Such tables are incomplete; in checked studies, under half of the missing clones stem from an unresolved V gene, and the remainder is unexplained. V, J and clone size derive from that table, while D and trimming were established from the DNA sequence. Counted in this sample were under 150,000 clones; 70% to 85% of them appeared once. The ten largest make up about 2.6% of the sample.

About this clone: Its antigen is unknown. Within one base of it there is no much larger clone, and no base qualities were kept.

The cohort was made up of 500 to 800 healthy bone marrow donors. At the time of sampling, every cohort member was nominally healthy, though immune exposures that went unrecorded were likely present. The donor tested CMV seropositive and was one of the 289 seropositive cohort members. Each donor provided a peripheral blood sample, and peripheral blood mononuclear cells were used for TCR beta sequencing. Genomic DNA was extracted from the blood cell samples with the Qiagen DNeasy Blood Extraction Kit. Overall study results and their limits: Presence/absence analyses assumed roughly uniform sequencing depth across donors, an assumption that may not hold. Several of the top co-occurrence clusters appeared to be linked to parvovirus B19, influenza, CMV and Epstein-Barr virus, according to a later analysis. This cohort had only TCR beta chains sequenced, and the lack of alpha or paired-chain data limited which features could be detected. When HLA alleles, especially DR and DQ, strongly co-occurred, TCR associations were difficult to assign to individual alleles. For the cohort, immune exposure information was limited to CMV serostatus. According to the authors, the approach could potentially be generalized to other disease states and immunological phenotypes. The sequencing pipeline was judged likely to have produced a cluster of highly shared sequence variants as a technical artifact. The study gave a list of over 150 TCR beta chains associated with cytomegalovirus. The classifier was reported to diagnose cytomegalovirus status with high specificity and sensitivity in both the original and validation cohorts. Because HLA typing was missing for some donors at each locus, association tests included only the typed subset. In a later analysis, the rate of TCR association differed among HLA loci, with DRB1 alleles having the most associated TCRs and HLA-C alleles having the fewest. Because counts were too low, 15 to 20 rarely observed V segments, including chromosome 9 orphons, were excluded from the earlier analysis of about 500 of the donors. A later analysis associated about 17,000 TCR beta sequences with specific HLA alleles at a false discovery rate of 0.05. Correlated functional status among segregating V segments might reflect linkage disequilibrium, but an unknown experimental factor could not be ruled out. A few of the identified cytomegalovirus-associated TCR beta chains were confirmed in vitro to be specific for cytomegalovirus antigens. Broadly in line with IMGT annotations, most TCR beta V segments showed up in productive rearrangements about 87% or about 30% of the time in an earlier analysis of some 590 of the donors. Most TCR sequences were seen in very few donors, while some public TCRs were found in many individuals. Compared with the approximately 670-donor mean, donors in an Asian-associated ancestry cluster had fewer N-insertions in productive TCRs, according to a later genetic analysis. An association between a missense DCLRE1C variant and V-gene and J-gene trimming of TCR beta chains was found in a later genetic analysis and replicated in an independent cohort. Compared with equally common non-associated chains, HLA-associated TCR beta chains in a later analysis were more clonally expanded and had lower generation probabilities. A further reported finding was that TCR beta sequences accurately predicted the HLA-A and HLA-B alleles for most subjects in the first cohort. According to a later analysis, most CMV-associated TCR beta chains appeared to be HLA-restricted, and the HLA associations seemed to be driven largely by CMV exposure.

Sequencing was performed on PBMCs. The clonotype comes from a woman aged 60 to 75 in good health and CMV-seropositive.

The CDR3 in this case is CASRRGGGTDTQYF. At the DNA level, the sequence is TGCGCCAGCAGACGGGGGGGCGGCACAGATACGCAGTATTTT. The sequence is built from TRBV4-1 and TRBJ2-3, with TRBD2 matching 8 junction bases. V is pruned by 6 bases and J by 1 base, leaving 3 bases of the junction without a gene match. CDR1 and CDR2 are read off the germline V gene as MGHRA and YSYEKL. Inclusive of the bounding cysteine and phenylalanine, the CDR3 is 14 residues long. Left in the record is the CDR3 DNA by itself, 42 bases read in frame from the first base.